Below are 8 T cell receptor beta chains sequenced from a single sample in a study of cytomegalovirus exposure and HLA in healthy donors listed by TCRdb under 2017. Library preparation was by the immunoSEQ multiplex PCR assay. A mixture of 60 forward primers for TCR Vbeta segments and 13 reverse primers for TCR Jbeta segments was used in the multiplex PCR. The table comes from immuneACCESS by way of TCRdb, which keeps in-frame sequences with V and J called. Part of the clones is missing from these tables; in studies checked, under half for an unresolved V gene and the rest for unknown reasons. This sample holds 82,000 or so clones; around a tenth were observed only once. The top ten hold approximately 25% of the sample. The sample comprised PBMCs. The receptors derive from a man aged 55 to 70 in good health and CMV-seropositive.

This rearrangement joins TRBV28 to TRBJ1-3; D is perhaps TRBD1 (6 bases). This CDR3 has 16 residues. V shed 4 bases and J shed 2 bases, with 15 bases lying between them. The germline gives CDR1 MDHEN, CDR2 SYDVKM. The CDR3 reads CASSSPDRPAGNTIYF. In DNA, the CDR3 is TGTGCCAGCAGTTCTCCTGACAGGCCCGCTGGAAACACCATATATTTT. The full variable domain, completed using reference TRBV28 and TRBJ1-3, is DVKVTQSSRYLVKRTGEKVFLECVQDMDHENMFWYRQDPGLGLRLIYFSYDVKMKEKGDIPEGYSVSREKKERFSLILESASTNQTSMYLCASSSPDRPAGNTIYFGEGSWLTVV.

This chain connects TRBV7-8 to TRBJ2-2, with 10 bases fitting TRBD2. The germline V gene has CDR1 SGHVS and CDR2 FQNEAQ. This CDR3 has 17 amino acids. Trimming at V came to 6 bases and at J to 0 bases, leaving 7 bases not matched to a gene. The CDR3 DNA reads TGTGCCAGCAGGAAGGCAGGACTAGCGGCGAACACCGGGGAGCTGTTTTTT. It codes for CASRKAGLAANTGELFF. Full variable domain (outside the CDR3, taken from reference TRBV7-8 and TRBJ2-2): GAGVSQSPRYKVAKRGQDVALRCDPISGHVSLFWYQQALGQGPEFLTYFQNEAQLDKSGLPSDRFFAERPEGSVSTLKIQRTQQEDSAVYLCASRKAGLAANTGELFFGEGSRLTVL.

This clone has just a few counts. The DNA of the CDR3 is TGCGCCAGCAGCTTGTCGGGACTAGTAGATACGCAGTATTTT. Its protein product is CASSLSGLVDTQYF. V is TRBV5-1 and J is TRBJ2-3; 8 nucleotides align to TRBD2. The CDR3 length is 14 residues. J lost 5 bases, V lost 1 base, and 3 bases had no gene match. Germline V CDR1 and CDR2: SGHRS, YFSETQ.

CDR3 region: CSANSPDTEAFF. In DNA, the CDR3 is TGCAGCGCCAACAGCCCGGACACTGAAGCTTTCTTT. The rearrangement links TRBV29-1 to TRBJ1-1; no reliable D call. Deletions cut 7 bases from V and 3 bases from J, with 12 bases between. The CDR3 is 12 residues long. CDR1 and CDR2 (germline): SQVTM, ANQGSEA.

This clone was counted once. V and J are TRBV6-1 and TRBJ2-1; D perhaps matches TRBD1 (6 bases). This CDR3 is 17 amino acids long. Germline V lookup: CDR1 MNHNS, CDR2 SASEGT. Trimming left V 0 bases short and J 9 bases short, with 21 bases between. The CDR3 nucleotides are TGTGCCAGCAGTGAAGCCCTCACAGGGTTAAGGCGCGGTGAGCAGTTCTTC. It encodes CASSEALTGLRRGEQFF.

The genes are TRBV30 and TRBJ2-7; the D gene is possibly TRBD2 (5 bases). Trimming removed 4 bases from V and 4 bases from J, with 14 bases in between. CDR3 length: 13 amino acids. CDR1 is GTSNPN, CDR2 SVGIG, per germline (reference sequence). This chain's CDR3 is CAWIRTGGYEQYF. CDR3 nucleotide sequence: TGTGCCTGGATCCGGACGGGCGGGTACGAGCAGTACTTC.

This clone was detected only a few times. In DNA, the CDR3 is TGTGCCATCAAGCGGGAAGGCACAGATACGCAGTATTTT. Amino acids: CAIKREGTDTQYF. J is TRBJ2-3 and V is TRBV19; TRBD2 aligns across 7 bases. The junction had 5 bases not matched to a gene; V was cut back by 10 bases and J by 1 base. The CDR3 consists of 13 residues. Per germline, CDR1 LNHDA and CDR2 SQIVND (reference sequence).

The V call is TRBV27, the J call TRBJ2-2; 7 positions match TRBD2. CDR3 length: 15 amino acids. With V trimmed by 5 bases and J by 6 bases, 9 bases remained unmatched. Germline CDR1 reads MNHEY; CDR2 reads SMNVEV (reference sequence). CDR3 nucleotide sequence: TGTGCCAGCAGTCCACGGACTAGTCTGGCCGGGGAGCTGTTTTTT. Protein product: CASSPRTSLAGELFF.